This T cell receptor beta chain was observed in a study of T cells after yellow fever vaccination. At the level of the study: Researchers used SMART-Seq v4 Ultra Low Input to prepare fractions that had low cell numbers.

The germline gives CDR1 MNHEY, CDR2 SVGEGT. The CDR3 consists of 15 residues. V shed 5 bases and J shed 7 bases, with 18 bases lying between them. TCRdb analysed the 5' RACE reads with MiXCR anew, one entry per CDR3 protein. The sample has some 320,000 distinct CDR3 sequences; 8.5% to 10% are singletons. The chain has TRBV6-2 or TRBV6-3 and TRBJ1-5, with D hard to call. The clonotype comes from a man between 18 and 29 years old who received the YFV17D yellow fever vaccine. The specimen comprised CD4+ T cells sorted from PBMCs, sampled 5 days after the yellow fever booster vaccination. CDR3 nucleotides: TGTGCCAGCAGTCCCGCAGGTCCCCAGGACCAGCCCCAGCATTTT. Encoded protein: CASSPAGPQDQPQHF.